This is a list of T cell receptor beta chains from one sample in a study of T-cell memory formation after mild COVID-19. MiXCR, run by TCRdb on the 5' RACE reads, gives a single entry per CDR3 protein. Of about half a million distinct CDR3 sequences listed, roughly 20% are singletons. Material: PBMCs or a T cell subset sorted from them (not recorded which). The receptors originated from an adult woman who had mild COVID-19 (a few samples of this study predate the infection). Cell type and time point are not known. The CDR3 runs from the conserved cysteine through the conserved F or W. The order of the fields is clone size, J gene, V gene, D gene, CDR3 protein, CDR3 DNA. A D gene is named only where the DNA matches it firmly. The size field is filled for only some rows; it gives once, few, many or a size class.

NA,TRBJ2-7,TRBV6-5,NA,CASSYSGSAREQYF,TGTGCCAGCAGTTACTCCGGATCTGCGCGGGAGCAGTACTTC
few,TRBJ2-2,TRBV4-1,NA,CASSQDRWRGTGELFF,TGCGCCAGCAGCCAAGATCGATGGAGGGGAACCGGGGAGCTGTTTTTT
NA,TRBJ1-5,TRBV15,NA,CATSRDLGGNQPQHF,TGTGCCACCAGCAGAGATTTGGGAGGGAATCAGCCCCAGCATTTT
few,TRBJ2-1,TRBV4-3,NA,CASSHSSEGDLREQFF,TGCGCCAGCAGCCATTCTTCGGAGGGAGATCTTCGGGAGCAGTTCTTC
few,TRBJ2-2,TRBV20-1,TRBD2,CSAPDGLAGTGELFF,TGCAGTGCTCCTGACGGACTAGCGGGGACCGGGGAGCTGTTTTTT
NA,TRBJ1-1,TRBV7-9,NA,CASRIQGRTEAFF,TGTGCCAGCAGAATACAGGGAAGAACTGAAGCTTTCTTT
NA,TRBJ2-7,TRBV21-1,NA,CASSKEEGARTEQYF,TGTGCCAGCAGCAAAGAGGAGGGGGCGAGAACCGAGCAGTACTTC
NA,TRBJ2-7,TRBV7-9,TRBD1,CASSSTGGDYEQYF,TGTGCCAGCAGCTCGACAGGGGGCGACTACGAGCAGTACTTC
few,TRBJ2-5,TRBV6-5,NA,CASSYSPETQYF,TGTGCCAGCAGTTACTCACCGGAGACCCAGTACTTC
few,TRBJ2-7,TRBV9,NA,CASSVGGARYEQYF,TGTGCCAGCAGCGTGGGAGGAGCCCGCTACGAGCAGTACTTC
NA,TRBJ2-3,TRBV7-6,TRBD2,CASSLAVVLAGGPRTDTQYF,TGTGCCAGCAGCTTAGCGGTGGTTCTAGCGGGGGGGCCTCGCACAGATACGCAGTATTTT